These 4 T cell receptor beta chains originate from one sample sequenced in a study of T cell responses to AZD1222 COVID-19 vaccine (dated by TCRdb to the early 2020s). Libraries were made using the immunoSEQ multiplex PCR assay. TCRdb provides this immuneACCESS table in a form limited to in-frame rearrangements. Some clones are lacking; in checked studies, under half of them reflect an unresolved V gene, and why the rest are absent is not known. This sample lists around 110,000 clones; more than 85% were detected once. The top ten clones comprise 6.5% to 8.5% of the sample. The label giving this sample's time point can be read as: baseline before first vaccination. The source material was peripheral blood, sampled on day 0 of AZD1222 vaccination. These receptors originate from an adult in good health.

The chain has TRBV28 and TRBJ2-1, with 10 bases lining up with TRBD2. Trimming removed 6 bases from V and 4 bases from J; junction bases left unmatched: 6. The CDR3 length is 15 residues. Looked up from germline, CDR1 is MDHEN and CDR2 is SYDVKM. DNA of the CDR3: TGTGCCAGCAGAACCGGGACTAGCGCTTACAATGAGCAGTTCTTC. Its protein is CASRTGTSAYNEQFF. Together with reference TRBV28 and TRBJ2-1, the CDR3 gives the full variable domain: DVKVTQSSRYLVKRTGEKVFLECVQDMDHENMFWYRQDPGLGLRLIYFSYDVKMKEKGDIPEGYSVSREKKERFSLILESASTNQTSMYLCASRTGTSAYNEQFFGPGTRLTVL.

The chain combines TRBV4-1 with TRBJ2-1; D gene ambiguous. This CDR3 region has 13 residues. The V end was cut by 0 bases, the J end by 8 bases, with 8 bases between. Germline-derived CDR1 and CDR2 are MGHRA and YSYEKL. CDR3 loop: CASSQERLDEQFF. DNA of the CDR3: TGCGCCAGCAGCCAAGAGAGATTGGATGAGCAGTTCTTC.

The V call is TRBV18, the J call TRBJ2-5; D is perhaps TRBD1 (5 bases). CDR1 and CDR2 from the germline V gene are KGHSH and LQKENI. V was cut by 3 bases and J by 3 bases, with 8 bases left in between. The CDR3 runs 13 residues. The DNA for the CDR3 is TGTGCCAGCTCACCCTGGACAAAAGAGACCCAGTACTTC. It is translated as CASSPWTKETQYF.

The CDR3, as DNA: TGTGCCAGCAGCCAAGAACGGCCCAGCTACTCTGGAAACACCATATATTTT. This encodes CASSQERPSYSGNTIYF. The chain recombines TRBV4-2 with TRBJ1-3; no firm D call. Trimming cost V 0 bases and J 0 bases, with 12 bases left between them. Germline CDR1 LGHNA, CDR2 YNFKEQ. This CDR3 region has 17 residues.